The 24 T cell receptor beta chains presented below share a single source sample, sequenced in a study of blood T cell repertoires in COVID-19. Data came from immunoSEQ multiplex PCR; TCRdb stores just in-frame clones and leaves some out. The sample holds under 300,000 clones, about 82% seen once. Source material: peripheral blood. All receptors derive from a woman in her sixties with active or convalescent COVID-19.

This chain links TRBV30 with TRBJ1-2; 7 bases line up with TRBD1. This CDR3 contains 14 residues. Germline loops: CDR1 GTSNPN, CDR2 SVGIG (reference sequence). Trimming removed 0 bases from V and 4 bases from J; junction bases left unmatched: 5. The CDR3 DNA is TGTGCCTGGAGTGTAGGATCAGGGGGCTATGGCTACACCTTC. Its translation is CAWSVGSGGYGYTF. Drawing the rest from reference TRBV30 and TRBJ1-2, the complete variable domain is SQTIHQWPATLVQPVGSPLSLECTVEGTSNPNLYWYRQAAGRGLQLLFYSVGIGQISSEVPQNLSASRPQDRQFILSSKKLLLSDSGFYLCAWSVGSGGYGYTFGSGTRLTVV.

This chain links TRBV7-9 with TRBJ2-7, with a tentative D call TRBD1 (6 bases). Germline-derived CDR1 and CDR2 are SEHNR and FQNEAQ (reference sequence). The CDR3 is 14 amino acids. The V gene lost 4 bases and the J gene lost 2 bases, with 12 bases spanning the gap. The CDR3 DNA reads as TGTGCCAGCAGCTCTATGGACAGTCCCTACGAGCAGTACGTC. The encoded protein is CASSSMDSPYEQYV.

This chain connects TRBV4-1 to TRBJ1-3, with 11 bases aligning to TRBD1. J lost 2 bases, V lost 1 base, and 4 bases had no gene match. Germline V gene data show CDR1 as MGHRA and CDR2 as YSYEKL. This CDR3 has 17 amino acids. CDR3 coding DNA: TGCGCCAGCAGCCAAGTTGGGGGACAGGGGGCTGGAAACACCATATATTTT. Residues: CASSQVGGQGAGNTIYF.

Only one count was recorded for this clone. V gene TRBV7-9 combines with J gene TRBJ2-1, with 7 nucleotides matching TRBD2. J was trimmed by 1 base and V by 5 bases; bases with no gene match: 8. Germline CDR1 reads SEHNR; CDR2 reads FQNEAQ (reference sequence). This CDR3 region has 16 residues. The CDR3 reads CASSVPRTRSYNEQFF. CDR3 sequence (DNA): TGTGCCAGCAGCGTGCCTAGGACTAGGTCCTACAATGAGCAGTTCTTC.

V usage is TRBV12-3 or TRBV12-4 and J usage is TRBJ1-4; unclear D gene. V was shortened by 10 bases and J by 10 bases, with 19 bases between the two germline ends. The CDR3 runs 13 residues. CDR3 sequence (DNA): TGTGCCATCACAATGGCCCGGGGTGGAAAACTGTTTTTT. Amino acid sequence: CAITMARGGKLFF.

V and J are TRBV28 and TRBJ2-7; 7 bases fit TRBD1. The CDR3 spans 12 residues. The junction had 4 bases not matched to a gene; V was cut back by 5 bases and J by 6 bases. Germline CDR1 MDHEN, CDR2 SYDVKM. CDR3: CASSDRVGEQYV. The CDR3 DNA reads TGTGCCAGCAGTGACAGGGTTGGCGAGCAGTACGTC.

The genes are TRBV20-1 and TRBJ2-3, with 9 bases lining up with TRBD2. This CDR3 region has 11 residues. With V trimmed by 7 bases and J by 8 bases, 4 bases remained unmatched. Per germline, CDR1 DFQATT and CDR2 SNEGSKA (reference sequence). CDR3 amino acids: CSGTSVGTQYF. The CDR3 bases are TGCAGTGGGACTAGCGTAGGTACGCAGTATTTT.

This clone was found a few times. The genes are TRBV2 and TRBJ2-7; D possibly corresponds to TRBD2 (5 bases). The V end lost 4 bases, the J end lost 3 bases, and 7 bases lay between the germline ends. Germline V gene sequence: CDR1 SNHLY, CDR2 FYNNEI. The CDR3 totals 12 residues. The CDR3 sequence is CASSVEGYEQYV. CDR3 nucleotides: TGTGCCAGCAGTGTAGAGGGCTACGAGCAGTACGTC.

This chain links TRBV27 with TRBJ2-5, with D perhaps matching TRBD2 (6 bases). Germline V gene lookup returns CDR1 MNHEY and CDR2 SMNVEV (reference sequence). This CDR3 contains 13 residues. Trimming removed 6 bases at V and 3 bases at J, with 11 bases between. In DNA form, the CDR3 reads TGTGCCAGCAGCGGGACTTACAAAGAGACCCAGTACTTC. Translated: CASSGTYKETQYF.

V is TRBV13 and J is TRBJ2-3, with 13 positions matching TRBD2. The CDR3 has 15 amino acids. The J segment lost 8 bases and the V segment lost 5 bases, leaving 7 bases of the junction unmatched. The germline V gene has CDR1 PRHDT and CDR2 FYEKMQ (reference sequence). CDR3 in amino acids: CASSPTSGGGGTQYF. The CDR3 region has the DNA TGTGCCAGCAGCCCCACTAGCGGGGGGGGAGGTACGCAGTATTTT.

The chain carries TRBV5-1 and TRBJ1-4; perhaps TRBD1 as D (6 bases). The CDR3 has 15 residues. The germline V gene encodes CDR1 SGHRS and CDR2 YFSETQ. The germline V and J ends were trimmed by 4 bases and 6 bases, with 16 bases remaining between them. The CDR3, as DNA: TGCGCCAGCAGCGAAGGTGGGGGCGAAGATGAAAAACTGTTTTTT. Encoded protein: CASSEGGGEDEKLFF.

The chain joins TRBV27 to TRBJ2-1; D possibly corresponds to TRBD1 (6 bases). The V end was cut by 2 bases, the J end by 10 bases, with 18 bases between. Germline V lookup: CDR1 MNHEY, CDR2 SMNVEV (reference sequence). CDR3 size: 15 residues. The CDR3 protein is CASSLNRVASEEQFF. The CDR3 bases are TGTGCCAGCAGTTTAAACAGGGTCGCATCTGAGGAGCAGTTCTTC.

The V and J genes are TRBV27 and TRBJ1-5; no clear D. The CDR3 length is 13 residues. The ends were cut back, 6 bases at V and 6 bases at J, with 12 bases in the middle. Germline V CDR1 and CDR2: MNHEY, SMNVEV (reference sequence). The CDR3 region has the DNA TGTGCCAGCAGAGCCCGGGGTGCTCAGCCCCAGCATTTT. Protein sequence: CASRARGAQPQHF.

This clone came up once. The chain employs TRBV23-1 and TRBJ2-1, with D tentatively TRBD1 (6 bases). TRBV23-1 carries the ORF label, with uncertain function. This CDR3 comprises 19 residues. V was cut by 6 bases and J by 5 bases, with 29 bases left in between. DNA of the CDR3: TGCGCCAGCAGCCGACCTAAACCACCAGGGGTAGTAGATGACAATGAGCAGTTCTTC. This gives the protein CASSRPKPPGVVDDNEQFF.

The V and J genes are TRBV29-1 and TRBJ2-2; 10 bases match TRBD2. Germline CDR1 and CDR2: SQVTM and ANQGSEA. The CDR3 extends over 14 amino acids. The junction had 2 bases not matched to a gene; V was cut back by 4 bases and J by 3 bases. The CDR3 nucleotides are TGCAGCGTTGCCACTAGCGGGGACACCGGGGAGCTGTTTTTT. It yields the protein CSVATSGDTGELFF.

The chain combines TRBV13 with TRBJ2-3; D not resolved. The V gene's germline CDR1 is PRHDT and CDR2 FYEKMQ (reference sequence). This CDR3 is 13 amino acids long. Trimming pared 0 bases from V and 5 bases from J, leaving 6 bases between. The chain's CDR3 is CASSLGERDTQYF. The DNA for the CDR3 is TGTGCCAGCAGCTTAGGCGAGCGAGATACGCAGTATTTT.

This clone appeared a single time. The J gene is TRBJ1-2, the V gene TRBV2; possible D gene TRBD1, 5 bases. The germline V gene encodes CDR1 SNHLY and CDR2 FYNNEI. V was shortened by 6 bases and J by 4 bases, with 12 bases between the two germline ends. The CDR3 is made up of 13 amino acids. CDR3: CASRGTGPYGYTF. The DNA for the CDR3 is TGTGCCAGCAGGGGTACAGGTCCCTATGGCTACACCTTC. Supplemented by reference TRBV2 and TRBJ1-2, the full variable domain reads EPEVTQTPSHQVTQMGQEVILRCVPISNHLYFYWYRQILGQKVEFLVSFYNNEISEKSEIFDDQFSVERPDGSNFTLKIRSTKLEDSAMYFCASRGTGPYGYTFGSGTRLTVV.

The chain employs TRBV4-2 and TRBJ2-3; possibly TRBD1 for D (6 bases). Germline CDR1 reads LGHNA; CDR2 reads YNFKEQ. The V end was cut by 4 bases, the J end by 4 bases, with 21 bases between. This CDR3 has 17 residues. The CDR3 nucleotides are TGTGCCAGCAGCCTCCTTCTAGGGGGTTTGGATGCAGATACGCAGTATTTT. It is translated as CASSLLLGGLDADTQYF.

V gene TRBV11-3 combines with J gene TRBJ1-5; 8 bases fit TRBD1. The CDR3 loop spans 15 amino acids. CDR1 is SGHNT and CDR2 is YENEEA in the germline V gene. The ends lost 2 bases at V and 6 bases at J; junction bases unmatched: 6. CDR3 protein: CASSLPQGVIQPQHF. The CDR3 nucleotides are TGTGCCAGCAGCTTACCACAGGGGGTGATTCAGCCCCAGCATTTT. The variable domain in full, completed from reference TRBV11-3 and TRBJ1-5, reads EAGVVQSPRYKIIEKKQPVAFWCNPISGHNTLYWYLQNLGQGPELLIRYENEEAVDDSQLPKDRFSAERLKGVDSTLKIQPAELGDSAVYLCASSLPQGVIQPQHFGDGTRLSIL.

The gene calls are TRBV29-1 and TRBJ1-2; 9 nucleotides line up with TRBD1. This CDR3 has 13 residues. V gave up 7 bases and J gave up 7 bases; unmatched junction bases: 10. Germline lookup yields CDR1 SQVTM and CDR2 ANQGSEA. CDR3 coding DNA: TGCAGCGCCCCGGACAGGGGACTTCTTGGCTACACCTTC. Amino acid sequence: CSAPDRGLLGYTF.

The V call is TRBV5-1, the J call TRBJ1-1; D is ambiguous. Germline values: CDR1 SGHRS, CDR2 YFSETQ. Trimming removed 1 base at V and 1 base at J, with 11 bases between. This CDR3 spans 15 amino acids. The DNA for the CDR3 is TGCGCCAGCAGCTTGATGGCGGGGAAGAACACTGAAGCTTTCTTT. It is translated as CASSLMAGKNTEAFF.

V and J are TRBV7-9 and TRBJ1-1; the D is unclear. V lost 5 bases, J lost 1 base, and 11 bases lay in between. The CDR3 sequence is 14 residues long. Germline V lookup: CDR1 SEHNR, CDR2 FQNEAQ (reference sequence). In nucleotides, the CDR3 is TGTGCCAGCAGCCCAGAGACAAGGAACACTGAAGCTTTCTTT. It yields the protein CASSPETRNTEAFF. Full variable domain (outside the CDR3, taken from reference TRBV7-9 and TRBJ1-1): DTGVSQNPRHKITKRGQNVTFRCDPISEHNRLYWYRQTLGQGPEFLTYFQNEAQLEKSRLLSDRFSAERPKGSFSTLEIQRTEQGDSAMYLCASSPETRNTEAFFGQGTRLTVV.

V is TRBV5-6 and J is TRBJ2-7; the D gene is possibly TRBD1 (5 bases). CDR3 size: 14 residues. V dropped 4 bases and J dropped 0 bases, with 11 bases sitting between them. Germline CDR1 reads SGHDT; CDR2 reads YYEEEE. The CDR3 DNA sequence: TGTGCCAGCAGCCGGATGACAGTCTCCTACGAGCAGTACTTC. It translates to CASSRMTVSYEQYF. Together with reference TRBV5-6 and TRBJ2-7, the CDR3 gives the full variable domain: DAGVTQSPTHLIKTRGQQVTLRCSPKSGHDTVSWYQQALGQGPQFIFQYYEEEERQRGNFPDRFSGHQFPNYSSELNVNALLLGDSALYLCASSRMTVSYEQYFGPGTRLTVT.

The DNA of the CDR3 is TGTGCCAGCAGTCCTGACAGGGAGTTCAGCTACACCTTC. Its translation is CASSPDREFSYTF. This sequence joins TRBV2 and TRBJ1-2; 7 bases map to TRBD1. V dropped 5 bases and J dropped 9; count of bases not matched to a gene: 9. Germline CDR1 and CDR2: SNHLY and FYNNEI. The CDR3 totals 13 residues.